This T cell receptor beta chain was found in a study of blood T cell repertoires in COVID-19. The ends lost 9 bases at V and 3 bases at J; junction bases unmatched: 7. The germline CDR1 and CDR2 sequences are MNHEY and SVGAGI. CDR3 length equals 14 residues. Using immunoSEQ multiplex PCR, the repertoire was profiled, and TCRdb retains in-frame clones only, with some absent. This sample has approximately 300,000 clones, with around 89% found just once. Input material: peripheral blood. This clonotype originated in a man between 18 and 29 years old who had recovered from COVID-19. V and J are TRBV6-5 and TRBJ2-1; 8 bases are shared with TRBD2. The CDR3: CARGLAGLYNEQFF. CDR3 DNA sequence: TGTGCCAGGGGTTTAGCGGGGCTCTACAATGAGCAGTTCTTC.